This T cell receptor beta chain was sequenced in a study of cytomegalovirus exposure and HLA in healthy donors. Findings of the study overall: The study designated 150 or so TCR beta chains cytomegalovirus-associated.

This PCR relied on a set of 60 Vbeta primers and 13 Jbeta primers. The data were produced by immunoSEQ multiplex PCR, yet TCRdb's version contains in-frame clones alone and is incomplete. The data hold under 130,000 clones, with 83% observed a single time. The germline V gene has CDR1 SEHNR and CDR2 FQNEAQ (reference sequence). This CDR3 is 12 amino acids long. Comments on this clone: Its target is not known.

The V and J genes are TRBV7-9 and TRBJ1-1; unclear D gene. The TCR comes from a man aged 18 to 29 in good health and CMV-seronegative. The specimen sequenced was PBMCs. CDR3: CSPPVGNTEAFF. The CDR3, as DNA: TGTTCCCCACCGGTCGGGAACACTGAAGCTTTCTTT.